The 15 T cell receptor beta chains below were found in one sample sequenced in a study of PD-1 blockade in classical Hodgkin lymphoma (dated by TCRdb to 2018 to 2021). The library was obtained by the immunoSEQ multiplex PCR assay. Not all clones reach the TCRdb copy of this immuneACCESS table, which keeps in-frame sequences only. Checked studies attribute under half of the gap to unresolved V genes and leave the rest unexplained. For this sample the table gives fewer than 55,000 clones, of which about 80% were detected only once. The ten largest account for 15% to 20% of the sample. The sample's time point label is to be understood as: cycle 4 day 1 (C4D1), after less than 7 weeks of nivolumab. All trial patients had relapsed after autologous stem cell transplantation, with cohorts A, B and C differing in prior brentuximab vedotin exposure. The material sequenced was peripheral blood mononuclear cells (PBMCs), taken before the fourth cycle of nivolumab. These receptors originate from a human donor with classical Hodgkin lymphoma.

The rearrangement joins TRBV15 to TRBJ1-2; possibly TRBD1 for D (6 bases). Trimming stripped 1 base from V and 6 bases from J, with 9 bases between. The CDR3 covers 13 residues. CDR1 is LNHNV and CDR2 is YYDKDF in the germline V gene (reference sequence). The CDR3 region is CATSRGQGHGYTF. The CDR3 DNA is TGTGCCACCAGCAGAGGGCAGGGGCATGGCTACACCTTC.

V usage is TRBV6-1 and J usage is TRBJ1-2, with D perhaps TRBD1 (6 bases). V was clipped by 6 bases and J by 6 bases, with 14 bases between them. This CDR3 is built from 13 residues. In germline, CDR1 is MNHNS, CDR2 SASEGT. The CDR3, as DNA: TGTGCCAGCAGCACAGGGCCGGGAGATGGCTACACCTTC. Its protein is CASSTGPGDGYTF.

This chain uses TRBV2 with TRBJ2-2; 11 bases agree with TRBD2. The length of the CDR3 is 15 residues. Germline assignment: CDR1 SNHLY and CDR2 FYNNEI. Unmatched junction bases numbered 1, after V lost 4 bases and J lost 3 bases. Written as DNA, the CDR3 is TGTGCCAGCAGTGGGACTAGCGGGTACACCGGGGAGCTGTTTTTT. As protein: CASSGTSGYTGELFF. Looking up the rest from reference TRBV2 and TRBJ2-2 gives the full variable domain: EPEVTQTPSHQVTQMGQEVILRCVPISNHLYFYWYRQILGQKVEFLVSFYNNEISEKSEIFDDQFSVERPDGSNFTLKIRSTKLEDSAMYFCASSGTSGYTGELFFGEGSRLTVL.

This sequence joins TRBV12-2 and TRBJ1-1; the table assigns TRBD1, which was not confirmed against the DNA. TRBV12-2 is listed as a pseudogene. The CDR3 spans 19 residues. In nucleotides, the CDR3 is TGTGCAAGTCGCCAGGGACAGGGGGCCTCCTTGTCCCCCAACACTGAAGCTTTCTTT. It translates to CASRQGQGASLSPNTEAFF.

The chain carries TRBV11-3 and TRBJ1-4; possible D gene TRBD1, 6 bases. Germline V gives CDR1 SGHNT, CDR2 YENEEA. The CDR3 runs to 17 residues. Between the trimmed V and J ends, which lost 5 bases and 0 bases, there was a span of 16 bases. The CDR3 sequence: CASSRTRGPATNEKLFF. CDR3 nucleotides: TGTGCCAGCAGCCGAACCAGGGGCCCTGCAACTAATGAAAAACTGTTTTTT.

The V gene is TRBV11-3, the J gene TRBJ2-7; 10 positions match TRBD2. CDR3 length: 17 amino acids. With V trimmed by 4 bases and J by 0 bases, 9 bases remained unmatched. The V gene's germline CDR1 is SGHNT and CDR2 YENEEA. This chain's CDR3 is CASSSRALAGSSYEQYF. In nucleotides, the CDR3 is TGTGCCAGCAGCTCTCGGGCACTAGCGGGGAGCTCCTACGAGCAGTACTTC.

V gene TRBV30 combines with J gene TRBJ2-7; tentative D call: TRBD2 (6 bases). Trimming took 3 bases from V and 0 from J, leaving 9 bases between them. The CDR3 loop spans 13 amino acids. Per germline, CDR1 GTSNPN and CDR2 SVGIG (reference sequence). In DNA form, the CDR3 reads TGTGCCTGGAGCTCCGGGAGCTCCTACGAGCAGTACTTC. Amino acid sequence: CAWSSGSSYEQYF.

This clone came up once. The chain combines TRBV27 with TRBJ2-7, with 10 bases lining up with TRBD1. Germline CDR1 is MNHEY and CDR2 is SMNVEV (reference sequence). V shed 4 bases, J shed 3 bases, and the junction held 3 bases outside the gene matches. This CDR3 region has 14 residues. This chain's CDR3 is CASSWDRGGYEQYF. The CDR3 DNA follows: TGTGCCAGCAGTTGGGACAGGGGAGGCTACGAGCAGTACTTC.

This rearrangement joins TRBV27 to TRBJ2-7; D perhaps matches TRBD2 (6 bases). The CDR3 is 16 amino acids. The germline V gene encodes CDR1 MNHEY and CDR2 SMNVEV (reference sequence). V was clipped by 3 bases and J by 2 bases, with 17 bases between them. The CDR3 loop reads CASSLGGDRVTYEQYF. The DNA for the CDR3 is TGTGCCAGCAGTTTGGGCGGGGATAGAGTGACCTACGAGCAGTACTTC.

This rearrangement joins TRBV4-1 to TRBJ1-2, with D unresolved. Germline lookup yields CDR1 MGHRA and CDR2 YSYEKL. This CDR3 is 15 amino acids long. V dropped 0 bases and J dropped 4 bases, with 12 bases sitting between them. CDR3 sequence (DNA): TGCGCCAGCAGCCAAGATGAGCCTTTAGGCTATGGCTACACCTTC. Its protein product is CASSQDEPLGYGYTF.

This chain connects TRBV14 to TRBJ2-7, with 11 bases that match TRBD2. Trimming cost V 4 bases and J 5 bases; bases outside gene matches: 7. CDR3 length: 15 residues. Germline V gives CDR1 SGHDN, CDR2 FVKESK. The CDR3 DNA follows: TGTGCCAGCAGCCCCCGACTAGCGGGAAGACACGAGCAGTACTTC. This gives the protein CASSPRLAGRHEQYF.

J is TRBJ2-1 and V is TRBV9; D might be TRBD1 (6 bases). Germline V gives CDR1 SGDLS, CDR2 YYNGEE. The V end lost 0 bases, the J end lost 9 bases, and 16 bases lay between the germline ends. This CDR3 comprises 15 residues. The CDR3, as DNA: TGTGCCAGCAGCGTAGAGTGGGGGCGTTTAGGTGAGCAGTTCTTC. As protein: CASSVEWGRLGEQFF.

The genes are TRBV7-3 and TRBJ2-3; 8 nucleotides match TRBD2. There are 17 residues in the CDR3. Trimming at V came to 5 bases and at J to 6 bases, leaving 16 bases not matched to a gene. The V gene's germline CDR1 is SGHTA and CDR2 FQGTGA. Here the CDR3 DNA reads TGTGCCAGCAGCCCACCAGGAAGCGGGAGAACATGGGATACGCAGTATTTT. It encodes CASSPPGSGRTWDTQYF.

The sample holds one count of this clone. The CDR3 nucleotides read TGCGCCAGCAGCTCCGGACAGGGCGGTGAAAAACTGTTTTTT. Protein: CASSSGQGGEKLFF. This chain uses TRBV5-1 with TRBJ1-4; TRBD1 matches at 8 bases. CDR3 length: 14 amino acids. J was trimmed by 7 bases and V by 3 bases; bases with no gene match: 5. Germline CDR1 and CDR2: SGHRS and YFSETQ.

The rearrangement joins TRBV28 to TRBJ1-2, with a possible D match to TRBD1 (5 bases). The CDR3 consists of 14 residues. The ends were cut back, 7 bases at V and 8 bases at J, with 20 bases in the middle. The germline V gene has CDR1 MDHEN and CDR2 SYDVKM. The CDR3 reads CASTRQSFGLGYTF. The CDR3 DNA sequence: TGTGCCAGCACAAGACAGAGTTTCGGGCTCGGCTACACCTTC.